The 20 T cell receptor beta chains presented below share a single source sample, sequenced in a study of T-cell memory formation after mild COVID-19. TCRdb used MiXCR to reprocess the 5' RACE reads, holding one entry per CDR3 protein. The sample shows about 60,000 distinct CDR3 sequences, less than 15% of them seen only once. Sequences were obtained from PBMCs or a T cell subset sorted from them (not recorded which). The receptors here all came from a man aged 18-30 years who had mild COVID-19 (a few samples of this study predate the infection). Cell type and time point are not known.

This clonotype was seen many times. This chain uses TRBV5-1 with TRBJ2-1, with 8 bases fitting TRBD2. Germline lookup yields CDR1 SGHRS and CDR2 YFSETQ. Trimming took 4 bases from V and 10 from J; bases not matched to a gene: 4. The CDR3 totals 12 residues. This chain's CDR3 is CASSRRGAEQFF. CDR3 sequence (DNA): TGCGCCAGCAGCAGGCGGGGGGCCGAGCAGTTCTTC.

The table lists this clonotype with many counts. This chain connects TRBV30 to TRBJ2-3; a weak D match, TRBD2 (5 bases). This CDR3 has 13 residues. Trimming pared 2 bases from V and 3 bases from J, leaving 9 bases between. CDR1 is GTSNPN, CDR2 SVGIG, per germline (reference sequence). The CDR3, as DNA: TGTGCCTGGAGTCGGGGTATGACAGATACGCAGTATTTT. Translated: CAWSRGMTDTQYF.

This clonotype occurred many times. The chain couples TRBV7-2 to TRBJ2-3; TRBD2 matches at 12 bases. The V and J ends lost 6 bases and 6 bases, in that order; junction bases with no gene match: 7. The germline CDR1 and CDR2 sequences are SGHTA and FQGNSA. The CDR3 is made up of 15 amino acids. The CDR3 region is CASSSPSGGEDTQYF. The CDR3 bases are TGTGCCAGCAGTTCCCCTAGCGGGGGGGAGGATACGCAGTATTTT.

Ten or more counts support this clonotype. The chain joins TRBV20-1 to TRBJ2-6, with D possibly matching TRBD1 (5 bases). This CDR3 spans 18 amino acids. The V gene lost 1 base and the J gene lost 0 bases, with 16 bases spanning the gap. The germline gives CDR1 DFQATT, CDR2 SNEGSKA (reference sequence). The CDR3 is CSARVRQGTFSGANVLTF. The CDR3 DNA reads TGCAGTGCTAGAGTAAGGCAGGGCACTTTCTCTGGGGCCAACGTCCTGACTTTC.

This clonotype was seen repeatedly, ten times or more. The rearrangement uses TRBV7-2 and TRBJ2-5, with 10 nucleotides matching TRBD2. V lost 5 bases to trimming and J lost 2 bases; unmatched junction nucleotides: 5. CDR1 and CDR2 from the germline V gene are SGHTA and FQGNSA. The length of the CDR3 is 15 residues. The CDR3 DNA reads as TGTGCCAGCAGCGCTACTAGCGGGGTTCAAGAGACCCAGTACTTC. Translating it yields CASSATSGVQETQYF.

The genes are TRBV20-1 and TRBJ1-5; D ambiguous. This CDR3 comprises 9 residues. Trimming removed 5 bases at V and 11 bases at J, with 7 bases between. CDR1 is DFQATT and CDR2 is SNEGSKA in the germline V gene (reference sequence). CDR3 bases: TGCAGTGCTCCGGGATCCCAGCATTTT. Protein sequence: CSAPGSQHF.

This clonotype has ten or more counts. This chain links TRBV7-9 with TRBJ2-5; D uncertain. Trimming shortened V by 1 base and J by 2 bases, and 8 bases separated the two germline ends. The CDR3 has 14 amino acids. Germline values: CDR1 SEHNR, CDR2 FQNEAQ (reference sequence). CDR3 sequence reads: CASSLVRRQETQYF. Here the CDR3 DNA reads TGTGCCAGCAGCTTAGTACGCAGACAAGAGACCCAGTACTTC.

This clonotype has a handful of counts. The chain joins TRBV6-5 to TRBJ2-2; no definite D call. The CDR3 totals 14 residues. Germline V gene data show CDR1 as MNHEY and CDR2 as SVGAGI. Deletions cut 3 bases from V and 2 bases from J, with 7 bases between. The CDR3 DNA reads TGTGCCAGCAGTTATTTCAAAAACACCGGGGAGCTGTTTTTT. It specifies CASSYFKNTGELFF.

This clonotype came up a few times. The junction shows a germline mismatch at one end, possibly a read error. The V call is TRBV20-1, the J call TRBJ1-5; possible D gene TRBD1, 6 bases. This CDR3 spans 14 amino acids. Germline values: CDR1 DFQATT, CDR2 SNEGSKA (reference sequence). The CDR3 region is CSAGEGGSDQPQHF. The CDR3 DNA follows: TGCAGTGCTGGAGAAGGGGGTAGCGATCAGCCCCAGCATTTT.

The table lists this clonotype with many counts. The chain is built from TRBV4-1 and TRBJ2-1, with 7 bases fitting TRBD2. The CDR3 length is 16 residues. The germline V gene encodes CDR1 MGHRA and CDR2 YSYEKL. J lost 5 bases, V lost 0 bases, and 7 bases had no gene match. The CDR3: CASSQDGRGKDNEQFF. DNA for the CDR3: TGCGCCAGCAGCCAAGATGGGAGGGGCAAGGACAATGAGCAGTTCTTC.

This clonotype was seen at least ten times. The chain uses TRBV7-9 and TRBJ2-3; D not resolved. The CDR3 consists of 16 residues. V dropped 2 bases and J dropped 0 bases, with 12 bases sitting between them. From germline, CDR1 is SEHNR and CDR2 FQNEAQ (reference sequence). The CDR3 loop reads CASSLTRRQSTDTQYF. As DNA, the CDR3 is TGTGCCAGCAGCTTAACGCGGCGGCAGAGCACAGATACGCAGTATTTT.

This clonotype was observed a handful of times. The CDR3 sequence: CASSQRSDYSPETQYF. As DNA, the CDR3 is TGCGCCAGCAGCCAACGTAGCGACTACTCCCCAGAGACCCAGTACTTC. The chain has TRBV4-1 and TRBJ2-5, with D possibly TRBD2 on 5 matching bases. Germline V gene sequence: CDR1 MGHRA, CDR2 YSYEKL. With 2 bases removed from V and 4 bases from J, the gap between germline ends came to 17 bases. The CDR3 consists of 16 residues.

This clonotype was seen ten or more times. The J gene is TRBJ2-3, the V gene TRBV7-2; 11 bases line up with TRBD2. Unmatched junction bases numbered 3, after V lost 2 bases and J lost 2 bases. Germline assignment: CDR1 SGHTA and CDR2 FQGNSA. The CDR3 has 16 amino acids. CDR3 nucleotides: TGTGCCAGCAGCTTACTAGCGGGGGGACCCACAGATACGCAGTATTTT. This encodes CASSLLAGGPTDTQYF.

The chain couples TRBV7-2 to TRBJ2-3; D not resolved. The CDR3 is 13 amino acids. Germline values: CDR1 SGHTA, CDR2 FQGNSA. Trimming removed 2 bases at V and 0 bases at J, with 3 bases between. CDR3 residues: CASSLPSTDTQYF. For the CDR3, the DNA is TGTGCCAGCAGCTTACCGAGCACAGATACGCAGTATTTT.

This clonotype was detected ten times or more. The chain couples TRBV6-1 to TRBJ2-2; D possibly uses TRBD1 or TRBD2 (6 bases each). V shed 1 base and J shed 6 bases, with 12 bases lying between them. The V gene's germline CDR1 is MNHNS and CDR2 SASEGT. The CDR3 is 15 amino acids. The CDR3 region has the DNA TGTGCCAGCAGTGAAGAGGGGGGCGCGGCCGGGGAGCTGTTTTTT. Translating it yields CASSEEGGAAGELFF.

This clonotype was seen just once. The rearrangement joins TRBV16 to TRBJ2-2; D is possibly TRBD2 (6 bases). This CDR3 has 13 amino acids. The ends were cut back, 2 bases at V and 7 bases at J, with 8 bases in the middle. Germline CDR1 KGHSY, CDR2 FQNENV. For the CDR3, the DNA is TGTGCCAGCAGCCAAAGGAGGGACGGGGAGCTGTTTTTT. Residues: CASSQRRDGELFF.

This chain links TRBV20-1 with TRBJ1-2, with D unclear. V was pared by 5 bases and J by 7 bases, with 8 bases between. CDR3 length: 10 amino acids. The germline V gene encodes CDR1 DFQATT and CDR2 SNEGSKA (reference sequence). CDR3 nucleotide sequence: TGCAGTGCTCACCGTTCTGGCTACACCTTC. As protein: CSAHRSGYTF.

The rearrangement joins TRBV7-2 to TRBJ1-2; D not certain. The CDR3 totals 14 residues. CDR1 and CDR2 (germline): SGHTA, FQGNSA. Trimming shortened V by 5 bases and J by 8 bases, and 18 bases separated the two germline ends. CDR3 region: CASSPGQALYGYTF. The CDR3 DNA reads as TGTGCCAGCAGCCCCGGGCAGGCCCTTTACGGCTACACCTTC.

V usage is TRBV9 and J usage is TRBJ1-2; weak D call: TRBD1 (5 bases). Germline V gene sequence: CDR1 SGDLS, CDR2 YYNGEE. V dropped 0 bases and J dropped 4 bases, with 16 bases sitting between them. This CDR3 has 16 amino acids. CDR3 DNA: TGTGCCAGCAGCGTAGGAGTGGGGCAGGCCTTCTATGGCTACACCTTC. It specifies CASSVGVGQAFYGYTF.

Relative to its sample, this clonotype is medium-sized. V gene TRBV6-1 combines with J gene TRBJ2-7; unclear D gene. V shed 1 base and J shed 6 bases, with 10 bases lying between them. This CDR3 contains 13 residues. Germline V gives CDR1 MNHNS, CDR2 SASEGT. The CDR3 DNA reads TGTGCCAGCAGTGAAGGGGCAGTCCTCGAGCAGTACGTC. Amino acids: CASSEGAVLEQYV.